The rows below give T cell receptor beta chains drawn from one sample of a study of cytomegalovirus exposure and HLA in healthy donors. Produced via immunoSEQ multiplex PCR; TCRdb's table is partial and in-frame only. The data show about 98,000 clones, with approximately 69% seen just once and 1.2% held by the top ten. The sequenced sample was PBMCs. All receptors come from a female donor in good health and CMV-seronegative. Both conserved end residues are part of each CDR3. D genes are given only for firm matches. A row's size may be missing; if present it is once, few, many or a size class.

CDR3 DNA	CDR3 protein	V gene	J gene	D gene	clone size
TGCGCCAGCAGCCAATATAGCGGGGGGACCCGCTACGAGCAGTACTTC	CASSQYSGGTRYEQYF	TRBV4-1	TRBJ2-7	TRBD2	-
TGTGCCAGCAGCCCGGGACTAGCGGGGGACAATGAGCAGTTCTTC	CASSPGLAGDNEQFF	TRBV5-5	TRBJ2-1	TRBD2	-
TGTGCTAGTGGGTCTAGCGGGGGGTACAATGAGCAGTTCTTC	CASGSSGGYNEQFF	TRBV12-5	TRBJ2-1	TRBD2	-
TGTGCCAGCAGCTTGGTGGGACAGCCTAACTATGGCTACACCTTC	CASSLVGQPNYGYTF	TRBV5-8	TRBJ1-2	TRBD1	-
TGCGCCAGCAGCCAAGGCACTAGCGGGAGGAGGACCGGGGAGCTGTTTTTT	CASSQGTSGRRTGELFF	TRBV4-1	TRBJ2-2	TRBD2	once
TGTGCCAGCAGTGGGACAGGGCTAATTTACGAGCAGTACTTC	CASSGTGLIYEQYF	TRBV6-6	TRBJ2-7	TRBD1	-
TGTGCCAGCAGGGGGACTAGCGGGGGGTACCAAGAGACCCAGTACTTC	CASRGTSGGYQETQYF	TRBV2	TRBJ2-5	TRBD2	-
TGTGCCAGCAGTGGGGGACAGGGGACAGATACGCAGTATTTT	CASSGGQGTDTQYF	TRBV6-4	TRBJ2-3	TRBD1	many
TGTGCCAGCAGTGACACAGGGTTTACTGAAGCTTTCTTT	CASSDTGFTEAFF	TRBV6-4	TRBJ1-1	-	-
TGTGCCAGCAGCTTAGATGTGAGCCTAGCGGGACCCTACAATGAGCAGTTCTTC	CASSLDVSLAGPYNEQFF	TRBV11-3	TRBJ2-1	TRBD2	-
TGTGCCAGCAGCTTTTCGAGCTCCTACAATGAGCAGTTCTTC	CASSFSSSYNEQFF	TRBV5-4	TRBJ2-1	-	-
TGTGCCAGCAGCTTGCGGGAGAAGGGGGTGGGCTCCTACAATGAGCAGTTCTTC	CASSLREKGVGSYNEQFF	TRBV7-9	TRBJ2-1	-	-
TGTGCCAGCAGTGCCACGGACGGGGGTGAGCAGTACTTC	CASSATDGGEQYF	TRBV6-4	TRBJ2-7	-	-
TGTGCCAGCAGTCCTAGGACAGGGAGCTACGAGCAGTACTTC	CASSPRTGSYEQYF	TRBV28	TRBJ2-7	TRBD1	-
TGTGCCAGCAGTTTAGGGGGACTAGCGGAGGGGGAGACCCAGTACTTC	CASSLGGLAEGETQYF	TRBV28	TRBJ2-5	TRBD2	-
TGTGCCAGCAGGTCACGGGACAGGGCAGGCTATGGCTACACCTTC	CASRSRDRAGYGYTF	TRBV2	TRBJ1-2	TRBD1	-
TGTGCCAGCAGCCCGCACCGACTAGCGGGAGTTCAGGAGCAGTACTTC	CASSPHRLAGVQEQYF	TRBV5-4	TRBJ2-7	TRBD2	once
TGTGCCAGCAGCTTGCAGGGGGCTGGCGGCTACACCTTC	CASSLQGAGGYTF	TRBV7-8	TRBJ1-2	TRBD1	-
TGCGCCAGCAGCTCCCGGGAGGGCAGTGATACGCAGTATTTT	CASSSREGSDTQYF	TRBV5-1	TRBJ2-3	TRBD2	-
TGTGCCAGCAGCTTGGGACAGGGGTTTAGTCTCTCCTACGAGCAGTACTTC	CASSLGQGFSLSYEQYF	TRBV5-6	TRBJ2-7	TRBD1	-
TGTGCCAGCAGTAAAGACAGTAATTATCAGCCCCAGCATTTT	CASSKDSNYQPQHF	TRBV6-4	TRBJ1-5	-	-
TGTGCCAGCAATGATGACTATTTCACAGATACGCAGTATTTT	CASNDDYFTDTQYF	TRBV2	TRBJ2-3	-	-
TGTGCCAGCAGTTTACAGAACACTGAAGCTTTCTTT	CASSLQNTEAFF	TRBV6-6	TRBJ1-1	-	few
TGTGCCAGCAGTCCAGGGGGCGCAGGGGAGCAGTACTTC	CASSPGGAGEQYF	TRBV2	TRBJ2-7	TRBD1	few
TGCGCCAGCAGTTATACAGGGGGCTCATGGGAGCAGTACTTC	CASSYTGGSWEQYF	TRBV10-2	TRBJ2-7	TRBD1	-
TGTGCCACCAGCAGAGATTCCGGACAGATCAACTACGAGCAGTACTTC	CATSRDSGQINYEQYF	TRBV15	TRBJ2-7	-	-
TGTGCCAGCAGCTTAGCGGAGGGGAAGAACACTGAAGCTTTCTTT	CASSLAEGKNTEAFF	TRBV7-9	TRBJ1-1	-	-
TGTGCCAGCAGCTTAGCAGGGCAGGGCACTGAAGCTTTCTTT	CASSLAGQGTEAFF	TRBV7-2	TRBJ1-1	-	once
TGTGCCATCAGTGATCTACTAGCGGGGGGTGACAATGAGCAGTTCTTC	CAISDLLAGGDNEQFF	TRBV10-3	TRBJ2-1	TRBD2	-
TGCGCCAGCAGCCCTTCTCCTATCCGAGAGACCCAGTACTTC	CASSPSPIRETQYF	TRBV4-1	TRBJ2-5	-	-
TGTGCCAGCAGCTTGGGTGGTAGCGGGGGCACAGATACGCAGTATTTT	CASSLGGSGGTDTQYF	TRBV5-4	TRBJ2-3	TRBD2	few
TGTGCCAGCAGTTACGGGCTGTCCGCGAACACCGGGGAGCTGTTTTTT	CASSYGLSANTGELFF	TRBV6-5	TRBJ2-2	-	-
TGTGCCAGCAGCTTACCCCAAATCCCCTACGAGCAGTACTTC	CASSLPQIPYEQYF	TRBV11-2	TRBJ2-7	-	-
TGTGCCAGCAGTTATGACTCGAACACTGAAGCTTTCTTT	CASSYDSNTEAFF	TRBV6-5	TRBJ1-1	-	-
TGTGCCAGCTCACCCGGGGGGGCAGCCACAGATACGCAGTATTTT	CASSPGGAATDTQYF	TRBV18	TRBJ2-3	TRBD2	-
TGTGCCAGCAGCTTTGACAGGTGGGACACTGAAGCTTTCTTT	CASSFDRWDTEAFF	TRBV7-9	TRBJ1-1	-	-
TGTGCCAGCGGCGGACAGGGTACAACCGGGGAGCTGTTTTTT	CASGGQGTTGELFF	TRBV6-1	TRBJ2-2	TRBD1	-
TGTGCCAGCAGCTCGTCGGGGGGCTCGAACACTGAAGCTTTCTTT	CASSSSGGSNTEAFF	TRBV5-6	TRBJ1-1	-	-
TGTGCCATCAGTGGCCCGGTTAATGCTGGCTACACCTTC	CAISGPVNAGYTF	TRBV10-3	TRBJ1-2	-	few
TGTGCCAGCAGCTTGGGGGACAGGGGTCCGGAGACCCAGTACTTC	CASSLGDRGPETQYF	TRBV9	TRBJ2-5	TRBD1	-
TGCGCCAGCAGCTTGGGGGACAGAAATCAGCCCCAGCATTTT	CASSLGDRNQPQHF	TRBV5-1	TRBJ1-5	TRBD1	-
TGTGCCAGCAGTCCCGGGACAGGGGGCCGCGAGCAGTACTTC	CASSPGTGGREQYF	TRBV27	TRBJ2-7	TRBD1	-
TGCGCCAGCAGCCAAGGAAACAGGCGCGGCTATGGCTACACCTTC	CASSQGNRRGYGYTF	TRBV4-1	TRBJ1-2	-	-
TGTGCCAGCCGGACAGGGTCAGATGAAAAACTGTTTTTT	CASRTGSDEKLFF	TRBV19	TRBJ1-4	TRBD1	-
TGTGCCAGCAGTGAATGGGGGACAGGGGGCTACGAGCAGTACTTC	CASSEWGTGGYEQYF	TRBV25-1	TRBJ2-7	TRBD1	-
TGCAGCGTTGGGGGCAGGGTAAGCCAAGAGACCCAGTACTTC	CSVGGRVSQETQYF	TRBV29-1	TRBJ2-5	-	once
TGTGCCAGTAGTATGTGGGGAGATCAAGAGACCCAGTACTTC	CASSMWGDQETQYF	TRBV19	TRBJ2-5	-	few
TGCGCCAGCAGCTTGGATCTAGCACCGGCCGCCGAGCAGTACTTC	CASSLDLAPAAEQYF	TRBV5-1	TRBJ2-7	-	-